Listed here are 16 T cell receptor beta chains from one sample, sequenced in a study of regulatory T cells in long-lasting Graves disease. Stated time point: persistent/refractory GD, antithyroid drugs over 5 years with positive TRAb. PBMCs provided the RNA from which the TCR library was made. CDR3-region Arm-PCR and iRepertoire HTBI primers produced the TCR beta libraries. A single record per CDR3 protein comes from TCRdb applying MiXCR to the multiplex PCR reads. The table includes hundreds of thousands of distinct CDR3 sequences, around 21% detected once. Sequences were derived from peripheral blood mononuclear cells (PBMCs), sampled when the disease was refractory, from a patient treated with antithyroid drugs. All receptors derive from a female donor with Graves disease.

At least ten counts were recorded for this clonotype. The genes are TRBV7-3 and TRBJ2-7; D tentatively fits TRBD1 or TRBD2 (5 bases each). The CDR3 extends over 15 amino acids. V lost 5 bases to trimming and J lost 3 bases, with 17 bases between them. CDR1 and CDR2 from the germline V gene are SGHTA and FQGTGA. CDR3 nucleotide sequence: TGTGCCAGCAGCACGGGACCCCCCGGCCTCTACGAGCAGTACTTC. This codes for CASSTGPPGLYEQYF.

This clonotype was picked up many times. V usage is TRBV29-1 and J usage is TRBJ2-5, with 8 bases that match TRBD2. CDR3 length: 13 residues. Trimming at V came to 8 bases and at J to 5 bases, leaving 10 bases not matched to a gene. Germline V lookup: CDR1 SQVTM, CDR2 ANQGSEA. For the CDR3, the DNA is TGCAGCTCTAAAAGCGGGAGTTACGAGACCCAGTACTTC. It specifies CSSKSGSYETQYF.

This clonotype was counted between two and nine times. The rearrangement uses TRBV29-1 and TRBJ1-2; 10 bases align to TRBD1. CDR3 length: 15 amino acids. The germline V gene encodes CDR1 SQVTM and CDR2 ANQGSEA. The junction had 15 bases not matched to a gene; V was cut back by 7 bases and J by 7 bases. The DNA for the CDR3 is TGCAGCGCTGAGATCAGGACAGGGGGGTTACGTGGCTACACCTTC. This sequence encodes CSAEIRTGGLRGYTF.

This clonotype was seen only a few times. The rearrangement links TRBV19 to TRBJ1-1, with 7 bases matching TRBD1. The CDR3 has 15 residues. J lost 5 bases, V lost 5 bases, and 11 bases had no gene match. Germline V CDR1 and CDR2: LNHDA, SQIVND (reference sequence). The CDR3 DNA follows: TGTGCCAGTAGTTCGAGCAGGGGACAGTCGACTGAAGCTTTCTTT. Protein: CASSSSRGQSTEAFF. The complete variable domain, with remaining parts taken from reference TRBV19 and TRBJ1-1, reads DGGITQSPKYLFRKEGQNVTLSCEQNLNHDAMYWYRQDPGQGLRLIYYSQIVNDFQKGDIAEGYSVSREKKESFPLTVTSAQKNPTAFYLCASSSSRGQSTEAFFGQGTRLTVV.

CDR3: CASIQLADNTGELFF. CDR3 DNA sequence: TGTGCCAGCATTCAACTAGCGGACAACACCGGGGAGCTGTTTTTT. The rearrangement uses TRBV6-1 and TRBJ2-2, with TRBD2 matching over 8 bases. CDR3 length: 15 residues. In germline, CDR1 is MNHNS, CDR2 SASEGT. The ends lost 7 bases at V and 2 bases at J; junction bases unmatched: 6.

This clonotype was counted a single time. The chain is built from TRBV9 and TRBJ2-6, with D hard to call. The V gene's germline CDR1 is SGDLS and CDR2 YYNGEE. V lost 1 base and J 0 bases, leaving 8 bases between the germline ends. CDR3 length: 16 amino acids. CDR3: CASSVRRYSGANVLTF. CDR3 coding DNA: TGTGCCAGCAGCGTACGTCGGTACTCTGGGGCCAACGTCCTGACTTTC. Looking up the rest from reference TRBV9 and TRBJ2-6 gives the full variable domain: DSGVTQTPKHLITATGQRVTLRCSPRSGDLSVYWYQQSLDQGLQFLIQYYNGEERAKGNILERFSAQQFPDLHSELNLSSLELGDSALYFCASSVRRYSGANVLTFGAGSRLTVL.

The rearrangement links TRBV6-5 to TRBJ2-7; D tentatively reads TRBD1 or TRBD2 (5 bases each). V lost 2 bases and J lost 3, with 17 bases in between. Germline lookup yields CDR1 MNHEY and CDR2 SVGAGI. The CDR3 is 16 residues long. The CDR3 loop reads CASSYRGAGPFYEQYF. The CDR3 nucleotides read TGTGCCAGCAGTTACCGAGGGGCAGGGCCATTCTACGAGCAGTACTTC.

There are many counts of this clonotype. The V and J genes are TRBV9 and TRBJ2-5; 8 bases align to TRBD2. The CDR3 contains 16 residues. With 3 bases clipped from V and 4 bases from J, the junction kept 11 bases outside the gene matches. The germline V gene has CDR1 SGDLS and CDR2 YYNGEE. CDR3 sequence reads: CASSAGDAGGGETQYF. CDR3 coding DNA: TGTGCCAGCAGCGCTGGCGACGCGGGAGGCGGAGAGACCCAGTACTTC.

This clonotype has ten or more counts. The chain joins TRBV2 to TRBJ2-5; TRBD2 matches 7 bases. Germline CDR1 is SNHLY and CDR2 is FYNNEI. V gave up 6 bases and J gave up 2 bases; unmatched junction bases: 9. The CDR3 sequence is 15 residues long. Here the CDR3 reads CASSGGGGEQETQYF. DNA of the CDR3: TGTGCCAGCAGCGGTGGCGGGGGAGAGCAAGAGACCCAGTACTTC.

This clonotype was seen many times. The rearrangement joins TRBV6-1 to TRBJ2-4; 8 bases map to TRBD2. The V gene end was trimmed by 5 bases and the J gene end by 7 bases; junction bases not matched to a gene: 13. The CDR3 sequence is 16 residues long. The germline V gene has CDR1 MNHNS and CDR2 SASEGT. In DNA, the CDR3 is TGTGCCAGCAGTCGAGACGGGGCGGGAGGATACAACATTCAGTACTTC. Encoded protein: CASSRDGAGGYNIQYF.

The chain carries TRBV6-2 or TRBV6-3 and TRBJ2-7, with D perhaps TRBD1 or TRBD2 (5 bases each). Germline CDR1 reads MNHEY; CDR2 reads SVGEGT. V lost 5 bases and J 9 bases, leaving 17 bases between the germline ends. The CDR3 is made up of 13 amino acids. The CDR3 DNA sequence: TGTGCCAGCAGTGAAAGGGGACGCGACCGGCAGTACTTC. Translation: CASSERGRDRQYF.

This clonotype came up many times. J is TRBJ1-1 and V is TRBV28, with TRBD1 as a possible D gene (6 bases). The length of the CDR3 is 13 residues. Trimming left V 7 bases short and J 1 base short, with 10 bases between. CDR1 is MDHEN and CDR2 is SYDVKM in the germline V gene. This CDR3 is CASIPGQNTEAFF. CDR3 DNA: TGTGCCAGCATACCGGGACAGAACACTGAAGCTTTCTTT.

This clonotype was counted at least ten times. The V and J genes are TRBV5-1 and TRBJ1-1, with D perhaps TRBD1 (6 bases). CDR3 length equals 13 residues. V lost 5 bases and J lost 7, with 15 bases in between. CDR1 is SGHRS and CDR2 is YFSETQ in the germline V gene. The CDR3 loop is CASSLGQPSEAFF. In DNA, the CDR3 is TGCGCCAGCAGTCTTGGACAGCCAAGTGAAGCTTTCTTT.

This clonotype was counted at least ten times. The chain has TRBV29-1 and TRBJ1-1, with 8 positions matching TRBD1. Germline CDR1 and CDR2: SQVTM and ANQGSEA. The CDR3 spans 11 residues. V lost 7 bases, J lost 5 bases, and 3 bases stayed unmatched. The CDR3, as DNA: TGCAGCGGAAACAGGGGGACTGAAGCTTTCTTT. It codes for CSGNRGTEAFF.

The chain joins TRBV29-1 to TRBJ2-2, with D perhaps matching TRBD2 (5 bases). Germline-derived CDR1 and CDR2 are SQVTM and ANQGSEA. The CDR3 runs 14 residues. V gave up 5 bases and J gave up 3 bases, with 13 bases separating them. CDR3 sequence: CSVRRGSDTGELFF. The CDR3 bases are TGCAGCGTTCGTCGAGGGTCCGACACCGGGGAGCTGTTTTTT.

This clonotype was seen a few times. V is TRBV4-2 and J is TRBJ1-1; D unclear. In germline, CDR1 is LGHNA, CDR2 YNFKEQ. This CDR3 contains 14 residues. V lost 2 bases and J lost 1, with 8 bases in between. The CDR3 region has the DNA TGTGCCAGCAGCCAATTCCCCGGGAACACTGAAGCTTTCTTT. This encodes CASSQFPGNTEAFF.